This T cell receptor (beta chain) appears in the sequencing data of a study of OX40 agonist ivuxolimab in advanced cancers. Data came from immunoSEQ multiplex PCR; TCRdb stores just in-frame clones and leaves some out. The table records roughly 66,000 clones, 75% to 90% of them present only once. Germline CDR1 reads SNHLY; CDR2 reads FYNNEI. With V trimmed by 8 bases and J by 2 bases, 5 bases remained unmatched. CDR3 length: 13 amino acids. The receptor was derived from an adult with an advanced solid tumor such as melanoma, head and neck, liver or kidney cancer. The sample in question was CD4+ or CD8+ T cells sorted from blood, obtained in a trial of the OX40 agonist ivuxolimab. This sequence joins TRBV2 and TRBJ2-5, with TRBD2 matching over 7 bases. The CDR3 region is CASRRDYQETQYF. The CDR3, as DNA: TGTGCCAGCCGCCGGGACTATCAAGAGACCCAGTACTTC.